This paragraph reports one TCR beta chain. Its antigen target is currently unknown. Qualities for individual bases were not recorded, and no much larger clone is one base off. The sample is drawn from a study of beta chain features in type 1 diabetes (dated by TCRdb to 2016 to 2019). For the wider study: Mean age, gender distribution, total cell number and subset yield were not different between patients and healthy donors. A total of roughly 100 million sorted cells were examined across all samples, and a strong correlation was observed between cell number per subset and RNA yield. The study compared the TCRB repertoires of sorted circulating CD4+ T cell subsets in recently diagnosed type 1 diabetes patients with those in matched healthy donors. Regulatory and stem cell-like memory subsets were isolated from only 8 patients and roughly 8 healthy donors, whereas naive and central memory subsets came from all 30 or so donors.

All of the isolated RNA was reverse transcribed with the High Capacity cDNA Reverse Transcription Kit, so expressed TCRB transcripts were sequenced. Naive, central memory and regulatory T cell samples underwent deep immunoSEQ sequencing, averaging about 3.57 million total reads per sample. Sorted cells were lysed in RLT buffer and RNA was extracted with DNase-treated RNeasy Micro or Mini kits, depending on cell number. To prevent cross-contamination, every cell subset was processed on its own, while patient and healthy donor samples were processed together. The immunoSEQ multiplex PCR was used to amplify TCRB sequences from cDNA, generating 87-bp fragments that spanned the CDR3 region. Amplicons were sequenced on the Illumina HiSeq platform. In the paper's pipeline: PCR bias was corrected computationally using synthetic template baselines, and reads within Hamming distance 2 were collapsed, with unmergeable singletons discarded. Reads were aligned to IMGT to assign V, D and J genes, CDR3 length, and insertions or deletions at six rearrangement sites. Within each subset, clonotype counts were normalized to the number of sorted cells before true diversity and Gini coefficients were calculated with the tcR R package. Repertoire sharing was quantified using the overlap coefficient calculated on TCRB nucleotide sequences. Out-of-frame TCRB sequences from naive cells were analyzed as a proxy for the pre-selection repertoire. The immuneACCESS repertoire file appears here via TCRdb, limited to in-frame rearrangements. These files lack a portion of the clones; in checked studies, under half of the deficit traces to unresolved V genes, and the cause of the others is not known. The V and J calls and clone size are taken from that table; D and trimming were inferred from the DNA. In this sample the table shows hundreds of thousands of clones, roughly a sixth of which occur a single time. Of the sample, 0.023% is held by the ten largest clones.

Each donor gave one peripheral blood draw, averaging roughly 100 mL, which was collected into heparinised tubes. Naive, central memory, regulatory and stem cell-like memory CD4+ T cells were sorted on a BD FACSAria II using a panel including CD45RO, CCR7, CD25, CD127, CD95 and CD27. Every sorted population had a purity above 98%. Right away, PBMCs were isolated by Lymphoprep density gradient centrifugation and were stained directly, with no culture step. Samples were stained and sorted in pairs, with one healthy donor and one patient per experiment, so that batch effects were minimized. The investigation overall reported the following: Naive, central memory and regulatory TCRB repertoires appeared more similar among patients than among healthy donors. Only small numbers of individuals were included in the HLA sub-analyses, which left unresolved whether HLA type had any influence on TCRB rearrangement. Type 1 diabetes patients showed a moderate but significant shortening of TCRB CDR3 length in all four CD4+ subsets. Shorter templates might have been favored by PCR, but patient and control samples were amplified and corrected together, so both groups would have been affected equally by any skew. Because cDNA rather than genomic DNA was sequenced, highly expressing activated cells could have been over-represented, although no difference in activation and CD3 levels was found between groups. At VDJ recombination sites, type 1 diabetes patients had fewer insertions and more deleted nucleotides, which implies abnormalities in thymic rearrangement.

This clonotype originated in a woman between 18 and 30 years old in good health. The source material was naive CD4+ T cells from blood. Interpreted using the paper, the cell subset or site label stands for: true naive CD4+ T cells.

The CDR3 protein sequence reads: CASSLGWAGGSGEQFF. The nucleotide sequence reads as follows: TGTGCCAGCAGCTTAGGCTGGGCAGGGGGCAGCGGTGAGCAGTTCTTC. The V and J genes are TRBV7-2 and TRBJ2-1, with 8 bases in between that match TRBD1. Inclusive of the bounding cysteine and phenylalanine, the CDR3 is 16 residues long. Only the CDR3 DNA is retained, 48 bases long and in frame from the first base. Via the germline V gene, CDR1 is SGHTA and CDR2 FQGNSA. The germline V and J ends show losses of 1 base and 9 bases respectively, and no gene match explains 11 bases of the junction.